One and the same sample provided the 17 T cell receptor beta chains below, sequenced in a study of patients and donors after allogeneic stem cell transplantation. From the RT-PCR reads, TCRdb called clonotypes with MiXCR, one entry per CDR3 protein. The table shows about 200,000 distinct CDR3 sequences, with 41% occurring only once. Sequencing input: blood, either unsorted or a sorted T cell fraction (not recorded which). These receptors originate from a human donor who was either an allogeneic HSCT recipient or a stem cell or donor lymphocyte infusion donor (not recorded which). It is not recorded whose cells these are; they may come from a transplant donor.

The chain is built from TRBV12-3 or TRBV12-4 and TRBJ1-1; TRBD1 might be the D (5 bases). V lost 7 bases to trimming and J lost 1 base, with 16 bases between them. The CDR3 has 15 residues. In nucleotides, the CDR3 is TGTGCCAGCACCCCCGGGGGGTGGGAGAACACTGAAGCTTTCTTT. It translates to CASTPGGWENTEAFF.

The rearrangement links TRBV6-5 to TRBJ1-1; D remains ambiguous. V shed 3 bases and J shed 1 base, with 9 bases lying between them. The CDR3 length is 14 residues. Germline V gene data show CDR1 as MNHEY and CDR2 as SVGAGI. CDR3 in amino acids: CASSYFPTNTEAFF. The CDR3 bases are TGTGCCAGCAGTTATTTCCCGACGAACACTGAAGCTTTCTTT.

The CDR3 sequence: CASSLGDVGTEAFF. CDR3 in DNA: TGTGCCAGCAGTTTAGGGGATGTTGGCACTGAAGCTTTCTTT. The rearrangement uses TRBV12-3 or TRBV12-4 and TRBJ1-1, with D uncertain. With 1 base removed from V and 4 bases from J, the gap between germline ends came to 10 bases. The length of the CDR3 is 14 residues.

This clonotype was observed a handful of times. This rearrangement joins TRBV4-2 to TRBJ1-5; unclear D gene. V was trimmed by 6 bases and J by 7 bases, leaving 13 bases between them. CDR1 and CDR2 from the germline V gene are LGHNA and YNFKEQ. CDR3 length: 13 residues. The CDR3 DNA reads TGTGCCAGCAGTAAATCCGAGGACCAGCCCCAGCATTTT. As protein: CASSKSEDQPQHF.

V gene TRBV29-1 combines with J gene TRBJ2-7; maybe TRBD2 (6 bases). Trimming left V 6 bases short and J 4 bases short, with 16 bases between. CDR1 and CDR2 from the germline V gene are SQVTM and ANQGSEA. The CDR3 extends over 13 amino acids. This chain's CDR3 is CSVPGWGDYEQYF. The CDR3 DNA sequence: TGCAGCGTACCCGGGTGGGGGGATTACGAGCAGTACTTC.

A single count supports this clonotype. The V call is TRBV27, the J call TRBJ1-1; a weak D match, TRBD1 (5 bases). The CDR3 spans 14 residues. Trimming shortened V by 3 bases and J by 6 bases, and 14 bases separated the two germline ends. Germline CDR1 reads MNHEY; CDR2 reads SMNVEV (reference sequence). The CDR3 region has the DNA TGTGCCAGCAGTTTTCGAGGGGTCGCGGCTGAAGCTTTCTTT. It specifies CASSFRGVAAEAFF.

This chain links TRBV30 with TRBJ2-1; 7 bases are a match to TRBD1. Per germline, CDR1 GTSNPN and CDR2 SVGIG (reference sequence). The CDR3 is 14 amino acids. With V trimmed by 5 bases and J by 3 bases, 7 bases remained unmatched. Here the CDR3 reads CAWEDRNHYNEQFF. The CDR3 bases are TGTGCCTGGGAGGACAGGAACCACTACAATGAGCAGTTCTTC.

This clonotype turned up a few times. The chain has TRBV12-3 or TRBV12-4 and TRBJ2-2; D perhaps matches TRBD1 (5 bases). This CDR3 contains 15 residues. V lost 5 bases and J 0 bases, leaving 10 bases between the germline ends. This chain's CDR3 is CASSVGQPNTGELFF. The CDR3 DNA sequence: TGTGCCAGCAGTGTCGGACAACCGAACACCGGGGAGCTGTTTTTT.

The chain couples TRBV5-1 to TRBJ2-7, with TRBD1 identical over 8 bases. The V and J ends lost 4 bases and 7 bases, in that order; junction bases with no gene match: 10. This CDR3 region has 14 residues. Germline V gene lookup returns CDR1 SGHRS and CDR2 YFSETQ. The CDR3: CASSQDRGSWEQYF. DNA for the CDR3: TGCGCCAGCAGCCAAGACAGGGGAAGTTGGGAGCAGTACTTC.

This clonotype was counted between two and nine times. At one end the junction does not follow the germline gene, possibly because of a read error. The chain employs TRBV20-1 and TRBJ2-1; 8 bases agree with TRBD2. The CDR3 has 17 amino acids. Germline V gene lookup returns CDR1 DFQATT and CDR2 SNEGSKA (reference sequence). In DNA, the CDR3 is TGCAGTGCTAGAGCTGCGGGAGGCGTTCTAAGGTACAATGAGCAGTTCTTT. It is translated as CSARAAGGVLRYNEQFF.

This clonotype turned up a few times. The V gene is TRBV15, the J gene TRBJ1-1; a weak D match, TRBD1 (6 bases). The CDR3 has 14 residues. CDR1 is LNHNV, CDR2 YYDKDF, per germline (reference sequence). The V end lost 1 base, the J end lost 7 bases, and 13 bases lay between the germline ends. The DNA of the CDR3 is TGTGCCACCAGCAGAGGGAGCAGGGGCTATGAAGCTTTCTTT. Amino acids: CATSRGSRGYEAFF.

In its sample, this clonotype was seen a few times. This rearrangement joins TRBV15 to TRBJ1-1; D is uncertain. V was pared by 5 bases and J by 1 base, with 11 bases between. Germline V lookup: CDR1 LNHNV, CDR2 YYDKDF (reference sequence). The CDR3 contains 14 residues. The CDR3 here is CATSGRTGNTEAFF. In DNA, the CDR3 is TGTGCCACCAGCGGAAGGACGGGGAACACTGAAGCTTTCTTT. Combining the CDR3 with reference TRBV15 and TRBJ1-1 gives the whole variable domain DAMVIQNPRYQVTQFGKPVTLSCSQTLNHNVMYWYQQKSSQAPKLLFHYYDKDFNNEADTPDNFQSRRPNTSFCFLDIRSPGLGDTAMYLCATSGRTGNTEAFFGQGTRLTVV.

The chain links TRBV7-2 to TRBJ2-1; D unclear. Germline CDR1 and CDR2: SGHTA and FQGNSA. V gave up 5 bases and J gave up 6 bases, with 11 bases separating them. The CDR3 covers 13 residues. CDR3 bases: TGTGCCAGCAGCCCTATCACCCCCAATGAGCAGTTCTTC. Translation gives CASSPITPNEQFF.

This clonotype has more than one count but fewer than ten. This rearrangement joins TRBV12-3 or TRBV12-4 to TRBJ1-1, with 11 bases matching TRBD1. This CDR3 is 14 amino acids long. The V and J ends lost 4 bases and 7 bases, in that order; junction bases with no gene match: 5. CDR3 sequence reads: CASSSGQGAGEAFF. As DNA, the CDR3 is TGTGCCAGCAGTTCCGGACAGGGGGCAGGTGAAGCTTTCTTT.

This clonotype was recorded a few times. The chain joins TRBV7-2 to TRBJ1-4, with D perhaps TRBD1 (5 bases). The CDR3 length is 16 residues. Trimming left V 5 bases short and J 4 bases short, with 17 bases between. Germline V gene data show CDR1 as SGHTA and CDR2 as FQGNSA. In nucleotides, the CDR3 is TGTGCCAGCAGCCCATGGTCCGGGGCGCTTAATGAAAAACTGTTTTTT. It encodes CASSPWSGALNEKLFF. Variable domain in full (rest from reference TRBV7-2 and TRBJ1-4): GAGVSQSPSNKVTEKGKDVELRCDPISGHTALYWYRQSLGQGLEFLIYFQGNSAPDKSGLPSDRFSAERTGGSVSTLTIQRTQQEDSAVYLCASSPWSGALNEKLFFGSGTQLSVL.

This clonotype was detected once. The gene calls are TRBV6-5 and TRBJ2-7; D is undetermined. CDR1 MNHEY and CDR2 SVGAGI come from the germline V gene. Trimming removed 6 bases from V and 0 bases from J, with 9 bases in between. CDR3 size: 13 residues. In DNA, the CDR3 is TGTGCCAGCAGGATGGGCAGCTCCTACGAGCAGTACTTC. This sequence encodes CASRMGSSYEQYF.

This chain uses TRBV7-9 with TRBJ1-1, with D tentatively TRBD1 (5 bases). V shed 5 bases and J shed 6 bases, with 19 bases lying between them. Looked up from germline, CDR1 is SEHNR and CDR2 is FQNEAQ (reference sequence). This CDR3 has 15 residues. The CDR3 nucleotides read TGTGCCAGCAGCCCGCGGCGAGATGGGGACGCTGAAGCTTTCTTT. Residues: CASSPRRDGDAEAFF. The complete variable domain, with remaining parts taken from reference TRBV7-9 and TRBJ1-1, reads DTGVSQNPRHKITKRGQNVTFRCDPISEHNRLYWYRQTLGQGPEFLTYFQNEAQLEKSRLLSDRFSAERPKGSFSTLEIQRTEQGDSAMYLCASSPRRDGDAEAFFGQGTRLTVV.